The rows below give T cell receptor beta chains drawn from one sample of a study of regulatory T cells in long-lasting Graves disease. Using its own MiXCR run on the multiplex PCR reads, TCRdb lists one record per CDR3 protein. The repertoire holds around 400,000 distinct CDR3 sequences, with about 21% as singletons. The sequenced sample was peripheral blood mononuclear cells (PBMCs), obtained when the disease was refractory, from a patient treated with antithyroid drugs. Receptors were obtained from a female donor with Graves disease. The CDR3 runs from the conserved cysteine through the conserved F or W. A D gene is named only where the DNA matches it firmly. Clone size is stated in some rows and not others, as once, few, many or a class when expanded.

CDR3aa,CDR3nt,j_gene,v_gene,abundance,d_gene
CASSLRDSLAETFF,TGTGCCAGCAGCTTGCGGGACAGTCTTGCTGAAACTTTCTTT,TRBJ1-1,TRBV3-1,-,TRBD1
CATSEPIRGAGELFF,TGTGCCACCAGTGAGCCAATAAGAGGTGCCGGGGAGCTGTTTTTT,TRBJ2-2,TRBV24-1,-,-
CASRGASGSVPQYF,TGTGCCAGCAGGGGGGCTAGCGGGAGCGTCCCGCAGTACTTC,TRBJ2-5,TRBV7-2,-,TRBD2
CASSLGLGRATYEQYF,TGCGCCAGCAGCTTGGGACTTGGGAGGGCCACCTACGAGCAGTACTTC,TRBJ2-7,TRBV5-1,few,TRBD2
CASNSLLGYTF,TGTGCCAGCAACTCCCTTCTGGGCTACACCTTC,TRBJ1-2,TRBV28,many,-
CASTGTAYEQYF,TGTGCCAGCACCGGGACCGCTTACGAGCAGTACTTC,TRBJ2-7,TRBV6-2/TRBV6-3,-,-
CATSRERGLGPYNEQFF,TGTGCCACCAGCAGAGAGAGGGGACTAGGTCCCTACAATGAGCAGTTCTTC,TRBJ2-1,TRBV15,many,TRBD2
CASSSDDRAYNEQFF,TGTGCCAGCAGCAGCGACGACAGGGCTTACAATGAGCAGTTCTTC,TRBJ2-1,TRBV7-9,-,TRBD1
CASSLAGRRTDTQYF,TGTGCCAGCAGCTTAGCTGGCCGGCGCACAGATACGCAGTATTTT,TRBJ2-3,TRBV7-8,few,-
CASSASNGELFF,TGTGCCAGCAGCGCATCTAACGGGGAGCTGTTTTTT,TRBJ2-2,TRBV7-9,-,-
CASSLGRSLMNTEAFF,TGTGCCAGCAGCTTAGGCAGGTCACTCATGAACACTGAAGCTTTCTTT,TRBJ1-1,TRBV7-8,many,-
CASSPGRGCTGELFF,TGTGCCAGCAGCCCTGGTCGGGGATGCACCGGGGAGCTGTTTTTT,TRBJ2-2,TRBV14,few,-
CSVTWGQGNDEQYF,TGCAGCGTTACTTGGGGACAGGGAAATGACGAGCAGTACTTC,TRBJ2-7,TRBV29-1,-,TRBD1
CASSYSRTSGYEQYF,TGTGCCAGCAGTTACTCGAGGACTAGCGGGTACGAGCAGTACTTC,TRBJ2-7,TRBV6-5,few,TRBD2
CAISSGISLGQGYQPQHF,TGTGCCATCAGTTCCGGTATTTCTCTGGGACAGGGTTATCAGCCCCAGCATTTT,TRBJ1-5,TRBV10-3,few,TRBD1
CSAPASGRSHEQYF,TGCAGTGCACCCGCTAGCGGGAGATCCCACGAGCAGTACTTC,TRBJ2-7,TRBV20-1,-,TRBD2
CASSLGQLYGYTF,TGTGCCAGCAGCTTGGGACAGCTCTATGGCTACACCTTC,TRBJ1-2,TRBV12-3/TRBV12-4,-,TRBD1
CAISRSTDTGELFF,TGTGCCATCAGTCGTAGCACGGACACCGGGGAGCTGTTTTTT,TRBJ2-2,TRBV10-3,many,-
CASSPGTVSTGELFF,TGCGCCAGCAGCCCCGGGACGGTCTCCACCGGGGAGCTGTTTTTT,TRBJ2-2,TRBV5-1,many,-
CSVEDLAGLAGVEGETQYF,TGCAGCGTTGAAGATCTCGCGGGACTAGCGGGAGTCGAGGGAGAGACCCAGTACTTC,TRBJ2-5,TRBV29-1,-,TRBD2
CASRESRIQETQYF,TGTGCCAGCAGAGAATCCAGGATACAAGAGACCCAGTACTTC,TRBJ2-5,TRBV6-2/TRBV6-3,many,-
CSARVTGSREQYF,TGCAGTGCTAGAGTGACGGGATCGAGGGAGCAGTACTTC,TRBJ2-7,TRBV20-1,few,-
CASSWAQGLPTGYTF,TGTGCCAGCAGTTGGGCCCAGGGGCTTCCTACTGGCTACACCTTC,TRBJ1-2,TRBV12-3/TRBV12-4,many,-
CASSPGLGSNTEAFF,TGTGCCAGCTCACCAGGTCTGGGATCGAACACTGAAGCTTTCTTT,TRBJ1-1,TRBV18,many,-
CASSSRQGAGPPLHF,TGTGCCAGCAGCTCGAGACAGGGGGCGGGTCCACCCCTCCACTTT,TRBJ1-6,TRBV6-2/TRBV6-3,-,TRBD1
CASSGAEYYEQYF,TGTGCCAGCAGTGGTGCGGAGTACTACGAGCAGTACTTC,TRBJ2-7,TRBV2,many,-
CASRPTGTGENTEAFF,TGTGCCAGCAGACCAACCGGGACAGGCGAGAACACTGAAGCTTTCTTT,TRBJ1-1,TRBV7-8,many,TRBD1
CASRYTRTGGADSPLHF,TGTGCCAGCAGGTACACCCGGACAGGAGGGGCAGATTCACCCCTCCACTTT,TRBJ1-6,TRBV6-2/TRBV6-3,-,TRBD1
CASSFPSSYEQYF,TGTGCCAGCAGTTTCCCCAGCTCCTACGAGCAGTACTTC,TRBJ2-7,TRBV28,many,-
CATSRVAGATDTQYF,TGTGCCACCAGCAGAGTAGCGGGAGCCACAGATACGCAGTATTTT,TRBJ2-3,TRBV15,few,TRBD2
CASSPAASGGVLVLYEQYF,TGTGCCAGTAGCCCGGCGGCCAGCGGGGGTGTCTTAGTCCTCTACGAGCAGTACTTC,TRBJ2-7,TRBV19,-,TRBD2
CASSPRLQVGGRNNSPLHF,TGTGCCAGCTCACCAAGATTACAGGTCGGCGGGCGCAATAATTCACCCCTCCACTTT,TRBJ1-6,TRBV18,-,-
CASSEARHVSGANVLTF,TGTGCCAGCAGTGAAGCGCGTCACGTCTCTGGGGCCAACGTCCTGACTTTC,TRBJ2-6,TRBV6-1,many,-
CASSYVVPSPTATNYGYTF,TGTGCCAGCAGTTACGTCGTTCCTAGCCCGACAGCGACTAACTATGGCTACACCTTC,TRBJ1-2,TRBV6-9,few,-
CASSRRQGATEAFF,TGTGCCAGCAGCCGGAGACAGGGGGCCACTGAAGCTTTCTTT,TRBJ1-1,TRBV3-1,many,TRBD1
CASSPPRQGADGYTF,TGTGCCAGCAGCCCGCCCCGACAGGGGGCAGATGGCTACACCTTC,TRBJ1-2,TRBV3-1,many,TRBD1
CASSSITAPRGPYNEQFF,TGTGCCAGCAGCTCTATTACAGCCCCCAGAGGTCCATACAATGAGCAGTTCTTC,TRBJ2-1,TRBV7-9,few,-
CASSLAGAGGLNEQFF,TGTGCCAGCAGCTTGGCCGGAGCGGGAGGCCTCAATGAGCAGTTCTTC,TRBJ2-1,TRBV5-4,-,TRBD2
CSSQGGNTEAFF,TGCAGCTCCCAGGGCGGGAACACTGAAGCTTTCTTT,TRBJ1-1,TRBV29-1,few,-
CSARGADSNQPQHF,TGCAGTGCTAGAGGGGCGGATAGCAATCAGCCCCAGCATTTT,TRBJ1-5,TRBV20-1,few,-
CSGGTSDTQYF,TGCAGCGGCGGGACTTCAGATACGCAGTATTTT,TRBJ2-3,TRBV29-1,-,-
CASSTLRGGSGSTDTQYF,TGTGCCAGCAGTACCCTCCGGGGGGGTAGCGGGAGCACAGATACGCAGTATTTT,TRBJ2-3,TRBV28,-,TRBD2